Presented here are 19 T cell receptor beta chains from one specimen sequenced in a study of blood T cell repertoires in COVID-19. TCRdb's copy holds only in-frame clones and misses some; the assay was immunoSEQ multiplex PCR. The table shows some 80,000 clones, with 85% to 90% occurring only once. The sequencing sample was made of peripheral blood. Receptor source: a human donor in a cohort sampled during active COVID-19.

The chain employs TRBV12-3 or TRBV12-4 and TRBJ1-5, with 11 positions matching TRBD1. Trimming at V came to 5 bases and at J to 7 bases, leaving 1 base not matched to a gene. The CDR3 runs 13 residues. The DNA of the CDR3 is TGTGCCAGCAGTCGGACAGGGGGCCAGCCCCAGCATTTT. The encoded protein is CASSRTGGQPQHF.

This clone has a single count. CDR3: CATGVLTEAFF. For the CDR3, the DNA is TGTGCCACCGGGGTCCTTACTGAAGCTTTCTTT. The genes are TRBV2 and TRBJ1-1; D remains unclear. CDR3 length equals 11 residues. CDR1 SNHLY and CDR2 FYNNEI come from the germline V gene. V was shortened by 10 bases and J by 5 bases, with 11 bases between the two germline ends.

V is TRBV28 and J is TRBJ2-1; TRBD2 matches at 11 bases. Trimming cost V 2 bases and J 14 bases; bases outside gene matches: 2. This CDR3 region has 12 residues. Germline V gene data show CDR1 as MDHEN and CDR2 as SYDVKM. The CDR3, as DNA: TGTGCCAGCAGTTTAGGACTAGCGGGCGAGTTCTTC. Protein product: CASSLGLAGEFF.

CDR3 sequence reads: CASSQRSSSYNEQFF. The DNA of the CDR3 is TGTGCCAGCAGCCAGCGGTCCAGCTCCTACAATGAGCAGTTCTTC. The chain joins TRBV7-9 to TRBJ2-1, with a weak D call TRBD2 (5 bases). From germline, CDR1 is SEHNR and CDR2 FQNEAQ (reference sequence). V was shortened by 5 bases and J by 0 bases, with 11 bases between the two germline ends. CDR3 length equals 15 residues.

The J gene is TRBJ2-7, the V gene TRBV5-6; 8 positions match TRBD1. The junction had 1 base not matched to a gene; V was cut back by 3 bases and J by 5 bases. The CDR3 spans 12 residues. Germline V gene sequence: CDR1 SGHDT, CDR2 YYEEEE. The CDR3 spells CASSWTGHEQYF. Written as DNA, the CDR3 is TGTGCCAGCAGCTGGACAGGGCACGAGCAGTACTTC.

The genes are TRBV7-2 and TRBJ1-2; 8 bases are shared with TRBD1. V shed 4 bases, J shed 4 bases, and the junction held 11 bases outside the gene matches. From germline, CDR1 is SGHTA and CDR2 FQGNSA. This CDR3 is built from 16 residues. CDR3 coding DNA: TGTGCCAGCAGCTCAGAGACAGGGGTGGGGTCCTATGGCTACACCTTC. Residues: CASSSETGVGSYGYTF.

V usage is TRBV9 and J usage is TRBJ2-1, with 10 bases aligning to TRBD1. This CDR3 spans 15 amino acids. Germline CDR1 is SGDLS and CDR2 is YYNGEE. The V and J ends lost 3 bases and 5 bases, in that order; junction bases with no gene match: 5. The chain's CDR3 is CASSALGTGDNEQFF. The CDR3 bases are TGTGCCAGCAGCGCCCTGGGGACAGGGGACAATGAGCAGTTCTTC. The full variable domain, rest sourced from reference TRBV9 and TRBJ2-1, is DSGVTQTPKHLITATGQRVTLRCSPRSGDLSVYWYQQSLDQGLQFLIQYYNGEERAKGNILERFSAQQFPDLHSELNLSSLELGDSALYFCASSALGTGDNEQFFGPGTRLTVL.

In its sample, this clone was seen once. This chain connects TRBV5-4 to TRBJ1-2, with TRBD1 matching 7 bases. Germline CDR1 is SGHNT and CDR2 is YYREEE (reference sequence). The CDR3 contains 13 residues. With 4 bases clipped from V and 4 bases from J, the junction kept 4 bases outside the gene matches. Here the CDR3 reads CASSGDRAYGYTF. The CDR3, as DNA: TGTGCCAGCAGCGGTGACAGGGCCTATGGCTACACCTTC.

This chain links TRBV3-1 (or the pseudogene TRBV3-2) with TRBJ1-3, with TRBD1 identical over 8 bases. Germline V gives CDR1 LGHDT, CDR2 YNNKEL (reference sequence). The length of the CDR3 is 14 residues. V gave up 7 bases and J gave up 0 bases; unmatched junction bases: 2. The CDR3: CASTQGASGNTIYF. The CDR3 region has the DNA TGTGCCAGCACCCAGGGGGCCTCTGGAAACACCATATATTTT.

V is TRBV3-1 (or the pseudogene TRBV3-2) and J is TRBJ2-5, with 7 bases fitting TRBD1. J was trimmed by 7 bases and V by 6 bases; bases with no gene match: 5. The CDR3 spans 12 residues. The germline gives CDR1 LGHDT, CDR2 YNNKEL (reference sequence). The CDR3 bases are TGTGCCAGCAGAGGGACAGTCGGGACCCAGTACTTC. This gives the protein CASRGTVGTQYF.

This chain links TRBV7-2 with TRBJ2-1; 9 bases fit TRBD2. Germline assignment: CDR1 SGHTA and CDR2 FQGNSA. J gave up 7 bases and V 5 bases, and 18 bases lay outside the gene matches. The CDR3 covers 18 residues. CDR3 in amino acids: CASSPGSGGLAGLNEQFF. The CDR3 region has the DNA TGTGCCAGCAGCCCCGGGTCAGGCGGCCTAGCGGGATTGAATGAGCAGTTCTTC.

V gene TRBV7-2 combines with J gene TRBJ1-5; D unresolved. This CDR3 is 13 amino acids long. V dropped 1 base and J dropped 3 bases, with 4 bases sitting between them. Germline V CDR1 and CDR2: SGHTA, FQGNSA. The CDR3 region has the DNA TGTGCCAGCAGCTTAGAACACAATCAGCCCCAGCATTTT. Its protein product is CASSLEHNQPQHF.

The chain combines TRBV5-1 with TRBJ2-3, with 10 bases that match TRBD2. The V segment lost 0 bases and the J segment 1 base; nucleotides outside the gene matches: 11. The CDR3 has 19 residues. Germline loops: CDR1 SGHRS, CDR2 YFSETQ. The CDR3 nucleotides read TGCGCCAGCAGCTTGGGACGCTCTAGCGGGAGACCGGGCACAGATACGCAGTATTTT. It yields the protein CASSLGRSSGRPGTDTQYF. Using reference TRBV5-1 and TRBJ2-3 for the parts outside the CDR3, the full variable domain is KAGVTQTPRYLIKTRGQQVTLSCSPISGHRSVSWYQQTPGQGLQFLFEYFSETQRNKGNFPGRFSGRQFSNSRSEMNVSTLELGDSALYLCASSLGRSSGRPGTDTQYFGPGTRLTVL.

The V call is TRBV6-5, the J call TRBJ2-1; the match to TRBD1 covers 11 bases. Looked up from germline, CDR1 is MNHEY and CDR2 is SVGAGI. The J segment lost 9 bases and the V segment lost 7 bases, leaving 5 bases of the junction unmatched. This CDR3 region has 13 residues. CDR3 nucleotide sequence: TGTGCCAGCACCCAGGACAGGGGGCCTGAGCAGTTCTTC. Translation: CASTQDRGPEQFF.

The V and J genes are TRBV19 and TRBJ1-5; D may be TRBD1 (6 bases). Germline values: CDR1 LNHDA, CDR2 SQIVND (reference sequence). Trimming cost V 1 base and J 0 bases, with 10 bases left between them. The CDR3 covers 16 residues. Written as DNA, the CDR3 is TGTGCCAGTAGTATAGCCCCAGGGGTTAGCAATCAGCCCCAGCATTTT. Its protein product is CASSIAPGVSNQPQHF.

The chain carries TRBV7-9 and TRBJ2-7, with 9 positions matching TRBD1. The CDR3 loop spans 14 amino acids. V trimming: 4 bases; J trimming: 6 bases; junction bases outside the gene matches: 7. CDR1 SEHNR and CDR2 FQNEAQ come from the germline V gene (reference sequence). CDR3 bases: TGTGCCAGCAGCTGGGACAGGGAGAGTCGCGAGCAGTACTTC. It codes for CASSWDRESREQYF.

J is TRBJ1-6 and V is TRBV28, with TRBD1 as a possible D gene (6 bases). The V end lost 4 bases, the J end lost 9 bases, and 13 bases lay between the germline ends. The CDR3 spans 14 residues. Per the germline V gene, CDR1 is MDHEN and CDR2 is SYDVKM. Here the CDR3 reads CASSSGVMSSPLHF. CDR3 DNA sequence: TGTGCCAGCAGTTCAGGGGTAATGAGTTCACCCCTCCACTTT.

The rearrangement links TRBV11-3 to TRBJ2-5; TRBD2 might be the D (5 bases). Per germline, CDR1 SGHNT and CDR2 YENEEA. The CDR3 contains 14 residues. V lost 1 base and J lost 5, with 11 bases in between. The CDR3 nucleotides are TGTGCCAGCAGCTTAGGGACTGGCTGGGAGACCCAGTACTTC. It yields the protein CASSLGTGWETQYF.

The chain employs TRBV11-3 and TRBJ2-2; the D is unclear. The CDR3 is 16 residues long. Germline-derived CDR1 and CDR2 are SGHNT and YENEEA. V gave up 5 bases and J gave up 1 base, with 14 bases separating them. In nucleotides, the CDR3 is TGTGCCAGCAGCCCCGTCGGTACAGTGAACACCGGGGAGCTGTTTTTT. Protein product: CASSPVGTVNTGELFF. The full variable domain, its missing parts supplied by reference TRBV11-3 and TRBJ2-2, is EAGVVQSPRYKIIEKKQPVAFWCNPISGHNTLYWYLQNLGQGPELLIRYENEEAVDDSQLPKDRFSAERLKGVDSTLKIQPAELGDSAVYLCASSPVGTVNTGELFFGEGSRLTVL.